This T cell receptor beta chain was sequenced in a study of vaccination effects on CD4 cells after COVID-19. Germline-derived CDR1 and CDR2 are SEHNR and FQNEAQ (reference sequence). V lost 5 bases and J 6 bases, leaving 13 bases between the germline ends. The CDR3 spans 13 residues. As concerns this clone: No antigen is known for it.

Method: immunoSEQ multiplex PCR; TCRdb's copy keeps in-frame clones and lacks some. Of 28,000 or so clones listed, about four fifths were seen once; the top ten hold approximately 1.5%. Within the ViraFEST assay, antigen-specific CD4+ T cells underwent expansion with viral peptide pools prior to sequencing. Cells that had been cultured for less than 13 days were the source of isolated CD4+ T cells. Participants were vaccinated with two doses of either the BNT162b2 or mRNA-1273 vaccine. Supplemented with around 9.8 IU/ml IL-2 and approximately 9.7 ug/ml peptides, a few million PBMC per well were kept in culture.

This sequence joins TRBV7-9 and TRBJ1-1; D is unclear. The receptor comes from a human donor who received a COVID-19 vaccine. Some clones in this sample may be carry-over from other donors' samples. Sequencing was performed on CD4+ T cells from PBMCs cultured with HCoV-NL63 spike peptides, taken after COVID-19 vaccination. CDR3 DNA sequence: TGTGCCAGCAGCATCCGTAGTGGGGCTGAAGCTTTCTTT. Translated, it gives CASSIRSGAEAFF.